This T cell receptor (beta chain) was identified in a study of CD8+ T cells in alopecia areata. The wider study: Patients in the treated group were given tofacitinib by mouth, 5 to 10 mg twice a day. Study-level results: Tofacitinib yielded significantly lower scalp clonality and fewer expanded CD8+ clones among the top 100.

The treatment is: oral pan-JAK inhibitor, 5-10 mg twice daily. Turning to this clone: Its specificity is not known.

cDNA serving as the sequencing template came from extracted, reverse transcribed RNA. Here immunoSEQ multiplex PCR was the method, and the copy in TCRdb shows in-frame clones only, minus some. In the table there are fewer than 250,000 clones, around 60% of which are singletons. V lost 6 bases and J lost 5; bases outside the gene matches: 11. The length of the CDR3 is 15 residues. In germline, CDR1 is SQVTM, CDR2 ANQGSEA. Source: CD4+ T cells sorted from blood, taken at week 4, from a patient treated with tofacitinib. V is TRBV29-1 and J is TRBJ2-7; 12 bases are shared with TRBD2. This clonotype was obtained from a human donor with alopecia areata. As DNA, the CDR3 is TGCAGCGTCGGTGAGGCCGGACTAGCGGGAAACGAGCAGTACTTC. It is translated as CSVGEAGLAGNEQYF.